A single sample is the source of the 14 T cell receptor beta chains below, sequenced in a study of cytomegalovirus exposure and HLA in healthy donors. With 60 Vbeta and 13 Jbeta primers, the PCR was carried out. Sequencing used immunoSEQ multiplex PCR; TCRdb keeps in-frame clones, though not all of them. The table records roughly 13,000 clones, over 55% of them present only once. The sequenced sample consisted of PBMCs. All receptors come from a woman aged 45-65 years in good health and CMV-seropositive.

The gene calls are TRBV29-1 and TRBJ1-1, with D tentatively TRBD1 (5 bases). V lost 0 bases to trimming and J lost 6 bases, with 8 bases between them. Germline V gives CDR1 SQVTM, CDR2 ANQGSEA. The length of the CDR3 is 12 residues. The CDR3 reads CSVEDQGAEAFF. The CDR3 nucleotides read TGCAGCGTTGAAGACCAGGGTGCTGAAGCTTTCTTT.

The chain is built from TRBV29-1 and TRBJ2-2; D is unclear. Germline CDR1 reads SQVTM; CDR2 reads ANQGSEA. V was trimmed by 7 bases and J by 6 bases, leaving 9 bases between them. The CDR3 sequence is 11 residues long. CDR3 DNA sequence: TGCAGCGCTAGGTACGCCGGGGAGCTGTTTTTT. Amino acids: CSARYAGELFF.

The CDR3 nucleotides are TGTGCCAGCAGCCTCAGACTTAACTCCTACGAGCAGTACTTC. This translates into CASSLRLNSYEQYF. V is TRBV7-6 and J is TRBJ2-7, with D unclear. The CDR3 loop spans 14 amino acids. Germline CDR1 reads SGHVS; CDR2 reads FNYEAQ. The V gene lost 5 bases and the J gene lost 0 bases, with 11 bases spanning the gap. The full variable domain, rest sourced from reference TRBV7-6 and TRBJ2-7, is GAGVSQSPRYKVTKRGQDVALRCDPISGHVSLYWYRQALGQGPEFLTYFNYEAQQDKSGLPNDRFSAERPEGSISTLTIQRTEQRDSAMYRCASSLRLNSYEQYFGPGTRLTVT.

There are a few counts of this clone. The V and J genes are TRBV6-5 and TRBJ2-2; no clear D gene. From germline, CDR1 is MNHEY and CDR2 SVGAGI. V dropped 5 bases and J dropped 0 bases, with 4 bases sitting between them. CDR3 length: 13 amino acids. CDR3 sequence: CASSDTNTGELFF. CDR3 nucleotide sequence: TGTGCCAGCAGTGACACGAACACCGGGGAGCTGTTTTTT.

The CDR3 region is CASTRGGVSGYTF. For the CDR3, the DNA is TGTGCCAGCACTAGAGGGGGAGTAAGTGGCTACACCTTC. The chain combines TRBV28 with TRBJ1-2; D is perhaps TRBD1 (6 bases). The CDR3 is 13 residues long. CDR1 MDHEN and CDR2 SYDVKM come from the germline V gene. V was clipped by 7 bases and J by 7 bases, with 16 bases between them.

J is TRBJ2-7 and V is TRBV7-6; TRBD2 matches 11 bases. The CDR3 extends over 16 amino acids. The trim removed 5 bases at V and 7 bases at J, leaving 13 bases unmatched. The V gene's germline CDR1 is SGHVS and CDR2 FNYEAQ. In DNA form, the CDR3 reads TGTGCCAGCAGCCCCACGGGAACTAGCGGGAGTAGGGAGCAGTACTTC. Its protein is CASSPTGTSGSREQYF.

In this sample, this clone turned up a few times. The chain uses TRBV11-3 and TRBJ2-2, with D tentatively TRBD2 (7 bases). Trimming took off 0 bases at V and 3 bases at J, with 14 bases between the two ends. This CDR3 comprises 17 residues. Germline CDR1 and CDR2: SGHNT and YENEEA. The DNA for the CDR3 is TGTGCCAGCAGCTTAGAAGGTCGAGGGGGGGACACCGGGGAGCTGTTTTTT. Protein: CASSLEGRGGDTGELFF.

This chain connects TRBV2 to TRBJ2-7; D gene uncertain. The CDR3 sequence is 11 residues long. Looked up from germline, CDR1 is SNHLY and CDR2 is FYNNEI. Trimming removed 7 bases at V and 2 bases at J, with 6 bases between. CDR3 loop: CASTTTYEQYF. CDR3 coding DNA: TGTGCCAGCACAACAACCTACGAGCAGTACTTC.

This clone was counted only a few times. V usage is TRBV7-2 and J usage is TRBJ2-7; possible D gene TRBD1, 6 bases. CDR3 length equals 13 residues. Per the germline V gene, CDR1 is SGHTA and CDR2 is FQGNSA. Trimming shortened V by 5 bases and J by 0 bases, and 8 bases separated the two germline ends. CDR3 bases: TGTGCCAGCAGCCCGGACAGCTCCTACGAGCAGTACTTC. It codes for CASSPDSSYEQYF.

The chain couples TRBV30 to TRBJ2-1; D not resolved. Trimming removed 3 bases at V and 2 bases at J, with 5 bases between. Germline assignment: CDR1 GTSNPN and CDR2 SVGIG (reference sequence). The CDR3 is made up of 12 amino acids. CDR3 amino acids: CAWSPTYNEQFF. In DNA form, the CDR3 reads TGTGCCTGGAGCCCCACCTACAATGAGCAGTTCTTC.

The chain recombines TRBV6-5 with TRBJ1-1; D call uncertain. Germline V gene lookup returns CDR1 MNHEY and CDR2 SVGAGI. The CDR3 runs to 13 residues. Trimming left V 2 bases short and J 1 base short, with 5 bases between. The CDR3, as DNA: TGTGCCAGCAGTTACGCAGGGAACACTGAAGCTTTCTTT. It is translated as CASSYAGNTEAFF.

V is TRBV14 and J is TRBJ2-7; TRBD2 might be the D (5 bases). The CDR3 has 13 amino acids. Germline V gene data show CDR1 as SGHDN and CDR2 as FVKESK. Trimming shortened V by 4 bases and J by 2 bases, and 9 bases separated the two germline ends. Written as DNA, the CDR3 is TGTGCCAGCAGCCGAGGACTGGCCTACGAGCAGTACTTC. Translated: CASSRGLAYEQYF.

Only a few counts were recorded for this clone. The chain uses TRBV6-1 and TRBJ1-1, with a possible D match to TRBD1 (5 bases). The CDR3 has 14 residues. V dropped 6 bases and J dropped 0 bases, with 11 bases sitting between them. Germline V gene sequence: CDR1 MNHNS, CDR2 SASEGT. CDR3 residues: CASSRQLMNTEAFF. CDR3 in DNA: TGTGCCAGCAGCCGACAGCTCATGAACACTGAAGCTTTCTTT.

This clone has only one observation. V is TRBV14 and J is TRBJ2-5; possible D gene TRBD2, 5 bases. This CDR3 has 14 amino acids. V dropped 0 bases and J dropped 7 bases, with 12 bases sitting between them. The germline gives CDR1 SGHDN, CDR2 FVKESK. In DNA form, the CDR3 reads TGTGCCAGCAGCCAAGAGAGGGTGCGCGGGACCCAGTACTTC. This encodes CASSQERVRGTQYF.